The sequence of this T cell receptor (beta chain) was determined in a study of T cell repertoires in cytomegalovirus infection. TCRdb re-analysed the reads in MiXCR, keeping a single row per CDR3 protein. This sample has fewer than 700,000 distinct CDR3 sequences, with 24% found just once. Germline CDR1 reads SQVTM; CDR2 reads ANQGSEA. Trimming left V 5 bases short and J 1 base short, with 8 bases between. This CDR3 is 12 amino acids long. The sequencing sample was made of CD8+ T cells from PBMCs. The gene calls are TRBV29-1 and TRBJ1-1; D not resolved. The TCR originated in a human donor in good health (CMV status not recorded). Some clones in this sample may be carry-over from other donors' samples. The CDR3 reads CSVYPGNTEAFF. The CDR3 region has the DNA TGCAGCGTTTATCCCGGGAACACTGAAGCTTTCTTT.